One sample yielded the 15 T cell receptor beta chains listed below, sequenced in a study of T cell responses to AZD1222 COVID-19 vaccine. Libraries were prepared by immunoSEQ multiplex PCR; TCRdb keeps only in-frame clonotypes and omits some of them. This sample carries about 92,000 clones, about 89% of them seen once, and the ten largest clones take 7.5%. The source was peripheral blood, collected on day 0 of AZD1222 vaccination. The receptors originated from an adult in good health.

V usage is TRBV4-3 and J usage is TRBJ1-2, with unresolved D. Germline V gives CDR1 LGHNA, CDR2 YSLEER. Trimming took 0 bases from V and 5 from J, leaving 7 bases between them. This CDR3 has 13 amino acids. The CDR3 protein is CASSQEQSYGYTF. The CDR3 DNA sequence: TGCGCCAGCAGCCAAGAACAGAGTTATGGCTACACCTTC.

The chain employs TRBV9 and TRBJ1-1, with 7 positions matching TRBD1. The CDR3 runs 14 residues. Looked up from germline, CDR1 is SGDLS and CDR2 is YYNGEE. After removal of 3 bases from V and 1 base from J, the junction contained 3 bases not matched to a gene. CDR3 residues: CASSEWDRNTEAFF. CDR3 sequence (DNA): TGTGCCAGCAGCGAATGGGACAGGAACACTGAAGCTTTCTTT.

The rearrangement uses TRBV5-1 and TRBJ1-2; D is unclear. Trimming shortened V by 6 bases and J by 8 bases, and 11 bases separated the two germline ends. The V gene's germline CDR1 is SGHRS and CDR2 YFSETQ. There are 11 residues in the CDR3. As DNA, the CDR3 is TGCGCCAGCAAGGAGCTCGGCGGCTACACCTTC. Amino acids: CASKELGGYTF.

This clone was detected a few times. This chain connects TRBV7-2 to TRBJ1-4; D unclear. Trimming pared 5 bases from V and 8 bases from J, leaving 15 bases between. The length of the CDR3 is 14 residues. CDR1 and CDR2 from the germline V gene are SGHTA and FQGNSA. The CDR3 loop reads CASSQSAIKEKLFF. CDR3 DNA sequence: TGTGCCAGCAGCCAATCCGCCATCAAAGAAAAACTGTTTTTT. Full variable domain (missing parts from reference TRBV7-2 and TRBJ1-4): GAGVSQSPSNKVTEKGKDVELRCDPISGHTALYWYRQSLGQGLEFLIYFQGNSAPDKSGLPSDRFSAERTGGSVSTLTIQRTQQEDSAVYLCASSQSAIKEKLFFGSGTQLSVL.

The chain has TRBV30 and TRBJ1-4; D unresolved. V was clipped by 6 bases and J by 0 bases, with 8 bases between them. CDR1 is GTSNPN and CDR2 is SVGIG in the germline V gene (reference sequence). CDR3 size: 13 residues. For the CDR3, the DNA is TGTGCCTGTAAACCAGCAACTAATGAAAAACTGTTTTTT. Residues: CACKPATNEKLFF.

The genes are TRBV13 and TRBJ2-4; the D gene could be TRBD1 or TRBD2 (6 bases each). The CDR3 spans 14 residues. Deletions cut 2 bases from V and 5 bases from J, with 10 bases between. Per the germline V gene, CDR1 is PRHDT and CDR2 is FYEKMQ (reference sequence). The CDR3 DNA reads TGTGCCAGCAGCTTAAAGGGGGGCCAAAACATTCAGTACTTC. Protein product: CASSLKGGQNIQYF.

This clone was seen a few times. The J gene is TRBJ1-2, the V gene TRBV3-1 (or the pseudogene TRBV3-2), with a tentative D call TRBD1 (6 bases). Trimming stripped 0 bases from V and 0 bases from J, with 11 bases between. This CDR3 region has 16 residues. The germline gives CDR1 LGHDT, CDR2 YNNKEL (reference sequence). CDR3 bases: TGTGCCAGCAGCCAAGAAGGGGGAGGGGCTAACTATGGCTACACCTTC. Its translation: CASSQEGGGANYGYTF.

V gene TRBV7-9 combines with J gene TRBJ2-5, with 13 bases lining up with TRBD2. CDR1 is SEHNR and CDR2 is FQNEAQ in the germline V gene (reference sequence). CDR3 length: 15 amino acids. J gave up 5 bases and V 4 bases, and 4 bases lay outside the gene matches. In DNA, the CDR3 is TGTGCCAGCAGCTCAAGGACTAGCGGGGGCGAGACCCAGTACTTC. Translating it yields CASSSRTSGGETQYF.

This clone appeared a few times. The chain has TRBV3-1 (or the pseudogene TRBV3-2) and TRBJ1-3; D unresolved. CDR1 is LGHDT and CDR2 is YNNKEL in the germline V gene (reference sequence). The V end lost 5 bases, the J end lost 2 bases, and 7 bases lay between the germline ends. CDR3 size: 13 residues. CDR3 nucleotides: TGTGCCAGCAGCAGGGAAACTGGAAACACCATATATTTT. This gives the protein CASSRETGNTIYF.

The V gene is TRBV27, the J gene TRBJ2-5, with D possibly called TRBD1 or TRBD2 (5 bases each). V was trimmed by 2 bases and J by 4 bases, leaving 8 bases between them. The CDR3 runs to 13 residues. Per germline, CDR1 MNHEY and CDR2 SMNVEV (reference sequence). CDR3 coding DNA: TGTGCCAGCAGTTTACTGGGGACAGAGACCCAGTACTTC. This sequence encodes CASSLLGTETQYF.

The rearrangement uses TRBV18 and TRBJ2-1; unclear D gene. The V end lost 3 bases, the J end lost 7 bases, and 7 bases lay between the germline ends. This CDR3 has 12 residues. CDR1 is KGHSH and CDR2 is LQKENI in the germline V gene. This CDR3 reads CASSPRTNEQFF. DNA for the CDR3: TGTGCCAGCTCACCGCGGACGAATGAGCAGTTCTTC. The full variable domain, completed using reference TRBV18 and TRBJ2-1, is NAGVMQNPRHLVRRRGQEARLRCSPMKGHSHVYWYRQLPEEGLKFMVYLQKENIIDESGMPKERFSAEFPKEGPSILRIQQVVRGDSAAYFCASSPRTNEQFFGPGTRLTVL.

V usage is TRBV6-5 and J usage is TRBJ1-2; D is uncertain. CDR3 length: 15 residues. Germline CDR1 reads MNHEY; CDR2 reads SVGAGI. With 2 bases removed from V and 0 bases from J, the gap between germline ends came to 10 bases. The CDR3 bases are TGTGCCAGCAGTTACCGCTTGGCGGCTAACTATGGCTACACCTTC. Its translation: CASSYRLAANYGYTF.

The gene calls are TRBV7-3 and TRBJ2-3; 7 bases align to TRBD1. CDR3 length: 14 residues. Per germline, CDR1 SGHTA and CDR2 FQGTGA. V lost 1 base, J lost 7 bases, and 5 bases stayed unmatched. DNA of the CDR3: TGTGCCAGCAGCTTAAAAGGGGGCACGAATACGCAGTATTTT. It is translated as CASSLKGGTNTQYF.

This clone was detected once. The chain has TRBV6-6 and TRBJ1-5, with TRBD1 identical over 8 bases. Germline V CDR1 and CDR2: MNHNY, SVGAGI (reference sequence). The CDR3 has 13 residues. The V gene end was trimmed by 6 bases and the J gene end by 3 bases; junction bases not matched to a gene: 1. The CDR3 is CASRGQDNQPQHF. The CDR3 bases are TGTGCCAGCAGGGGACAGGACAATCAGCCCCAGCATTTT.

The V and J genes are TRBV24-1 and TRBJ2-3; 10 bases line up with TRBD1. There are 15 residues in the CDR3. Germline CDR1 and CDR2: KGHDR and SFDVKD. V lost 8 bases, J lost 3 bases, and 7 bases stayed unmatched. The CDR3 bases are TGTGCCACCAAGATAGGACAGGGGGGAACAGATACGCAGTATTTT. Translated, it gives CATKIGQGGTDTQYF.